This record looks at one TCR beta chain sequence and its context. CDR3 length: 13 residues. The V end lost 1 base, the J end lost 7 bases, and 11 bases lay between the germline ends. Germline V gene lookup returns CDR1 GTSNPN and CDR2 SVGIG (reference sequence). Roughly 0.45 to 1 ug RNA was reverse transcribed with random hexamers. Amplification of TCR beta CDR3 was carried out by immunoSEQ multiplex PCR, which covered 54 Vbeta and 13 Jbeta segments. MiXCR, run by TCRdb on the immunoSEQ multiplex PCR reads, gives a single entry per CDR3 protein. The sample has approximately 190,000 distinct CDR3 sequences, 90% to 95% seen once. Sequencing of TCR beta was performed on blood CD8+ T cells and on blood CD4+ T cells. Included as multiple sclerosis controls were treatment-naive patients who had stable or active relapsing-remitting disease. The authors negatively isolated CD8+ and CD4+ T cells and FACS-enriched TEMRA cells.

This specimen belongs to a study of CD8 T cells in Susac syndrome. The material sequenced was CD4+ T cells from PBMCs. The sequence was obtained from a human donor with multiple sclerosis. The chain combines TRBV30 with TRBJ2-1; TRBD1 might be the D (5 bases). CDR3 protein: CAWSGRGRNEQFF. The CDR3 DNA sequence: TGTGCCTGGAGTGGAAGGGGAAGGAATGAGCAGTTCTTC.